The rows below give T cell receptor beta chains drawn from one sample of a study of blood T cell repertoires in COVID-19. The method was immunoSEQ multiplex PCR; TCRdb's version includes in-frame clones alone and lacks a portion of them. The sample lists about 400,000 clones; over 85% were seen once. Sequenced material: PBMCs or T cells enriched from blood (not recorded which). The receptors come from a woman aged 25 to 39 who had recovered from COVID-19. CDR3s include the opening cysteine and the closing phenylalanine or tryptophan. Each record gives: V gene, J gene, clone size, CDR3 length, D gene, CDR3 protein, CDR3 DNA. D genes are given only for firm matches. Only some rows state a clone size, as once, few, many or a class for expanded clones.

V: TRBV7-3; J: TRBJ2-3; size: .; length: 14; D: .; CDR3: CASSPKRASDTQYF; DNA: TGTGCCAGCAGCCCCAAGCGGGCGTCAGATACGCAGTATTTT
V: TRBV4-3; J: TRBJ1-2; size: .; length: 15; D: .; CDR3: CASSQDDRPNYGYTF; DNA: TGCGCCAGCAGCCAAGATGACAGACCTAACTATGGCTACACCTTC
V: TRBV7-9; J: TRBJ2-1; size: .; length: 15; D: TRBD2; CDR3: CASINGLAGEHWQFF; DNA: TGTGCCAGCATAAACGGACTAGCGGGGGAGCACTGGCAGTTCTTC
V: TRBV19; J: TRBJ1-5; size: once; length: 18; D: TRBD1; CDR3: CASRAEGTGGYSNQPQHF; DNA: TGTGCCAGTAGAGCAGAAGGGACAGGGGGCTATAGCAATCAGCCCCAGCATTTT
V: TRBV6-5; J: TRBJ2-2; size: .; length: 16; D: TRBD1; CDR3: CASSYSRTGETGELFF; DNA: TGTGCCAGCAGTTACTCTAGGACAGGAGAGACCGGGGAGCTGTTTTTT
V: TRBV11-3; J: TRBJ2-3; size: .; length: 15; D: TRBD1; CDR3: CASSPRTGGTDTQYF; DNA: TGTGCCAGCAGCCCCCGGACAGGGGGCACAGATACGCAGTATTTT
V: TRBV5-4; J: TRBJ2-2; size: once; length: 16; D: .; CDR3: CASSSFGQIVAGELFF; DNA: TGTGCCAGCAGCAGCTTTGGACAGATAGTGGCCGGGGAGCTGTTTTTT
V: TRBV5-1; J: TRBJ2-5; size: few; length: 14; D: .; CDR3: CASSSGAGAETQYF; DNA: TGCGCCAGCAGCTCCGGGGCGGGGGCGGAGACCCAGTACTTC
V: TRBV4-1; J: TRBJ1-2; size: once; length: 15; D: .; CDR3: CASSHSQGLDYGYTF; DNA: TGCGCCAGCAGCCATTCCCAGGGTCTCGACTATGGCTACACCTTC
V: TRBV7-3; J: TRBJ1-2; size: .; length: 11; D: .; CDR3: CASSLKGGAPF; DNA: TGTGCCAGCAGCTTGAAAGGAGGGGCCCCCTTC
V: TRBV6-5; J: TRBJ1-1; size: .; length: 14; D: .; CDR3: CASSSLPVGTEAFF; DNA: TGTGCCAGCAGTTCTTTACCCGTCGGGACTGAAGCTTTCTTT
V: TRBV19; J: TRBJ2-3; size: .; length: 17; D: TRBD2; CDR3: CASSILRGLAGADTQYF; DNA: TGTGCCAGTAGTATTCTTAGGGGACTAGCGGGAGCAGATACGCAGTATTTT
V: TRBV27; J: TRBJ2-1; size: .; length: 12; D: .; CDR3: CASRRGSTEQFF; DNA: TGTGCCAGCCGACGAGGGAGTACTGAGCAGTTCTTC
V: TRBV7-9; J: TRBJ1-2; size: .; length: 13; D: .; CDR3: CASSFETNYGYTF; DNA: TGTGCCAGCAGCTTCGAGACTAACTATGGCTACACCTTC
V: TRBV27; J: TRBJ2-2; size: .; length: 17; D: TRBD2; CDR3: CASSLSGSGRSLGELFF; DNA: TGTGCCAGCAGTTTATCAGGTAGCGGGAGAAGTCTCGGGGAGCTGTTTTTT
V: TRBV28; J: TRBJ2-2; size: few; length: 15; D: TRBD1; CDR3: CASRRQGLNTGELFF; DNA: TGTGCCAGCAGGAGACAGGGCCTCAACACCGGGGAGCTGTTTTTT
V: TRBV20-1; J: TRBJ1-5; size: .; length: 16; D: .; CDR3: CSASVRRGASNQPQHF; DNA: TGCAGTGCTAGTGTTCGGAGGGGTGCGAGCAATCAGCCCCAGCATTTT
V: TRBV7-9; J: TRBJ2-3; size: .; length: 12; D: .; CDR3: CASSSVTDTQYF; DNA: TGTGCCAGCAGCTCAGTCACAGATACGCAGTATTTT
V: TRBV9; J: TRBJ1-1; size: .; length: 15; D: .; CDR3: CASSPSPRPGTEAFF; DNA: TGTGCCAGCAGCCCCAGTCCACGCCCGGGCACTGAAGCTTTCTTT
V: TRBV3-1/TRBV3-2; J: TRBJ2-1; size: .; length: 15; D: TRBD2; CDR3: CASSPRLAVYNEQFF; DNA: TGTGCCAGCAGCCCCCGACTAGCGGTCTACAATGAGCAGTTCTTC
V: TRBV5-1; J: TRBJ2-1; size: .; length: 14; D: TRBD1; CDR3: CASSKDRPYNEQFF; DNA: TGCGCCAGCAGCAAGGACAGGCCTTACAATGAGCAGTTCTTC
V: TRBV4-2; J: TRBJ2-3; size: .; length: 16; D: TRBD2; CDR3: CASSHLVAGELDTQYF; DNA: TGTGCCAGCAGCCACCTCGTAGCGGGAGAGTTGGATACGCAGTATTTT
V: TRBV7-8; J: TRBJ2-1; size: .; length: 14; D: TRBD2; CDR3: CASSLPRLAGEQFF; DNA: TGTGCCAGCAGCTTGCCCCGACTAGCGGGGGAGCAGTTCTTC
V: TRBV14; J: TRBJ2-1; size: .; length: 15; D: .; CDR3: CASSQGGGRAHEQFF; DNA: TGTGCCAGCAGCCAAGGAGGGGGGAGGGCCCATGAGCAGTTCTTC
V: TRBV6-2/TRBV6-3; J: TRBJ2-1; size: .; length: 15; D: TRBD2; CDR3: CASSSTAGGPNEQFF; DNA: TGTGCCAGCAGTTCAACAGCGGGGGGGCCCAATGAGCAGTTCTTC
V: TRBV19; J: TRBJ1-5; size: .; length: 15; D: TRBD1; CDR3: CASMFPGQGYQPQHF; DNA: TGTGCCAGTATGTTTCCGGGACAGGGGTATCAGCCCCAGCATTTT
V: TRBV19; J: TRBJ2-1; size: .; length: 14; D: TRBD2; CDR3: CASTLAGRYNEQFF; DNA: TGTGCCAGTACCCTAGCGGGACGCTACAATGAGCAGTTCTTC
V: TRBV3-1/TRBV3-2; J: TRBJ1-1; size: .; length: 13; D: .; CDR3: CASSLRGDTEAFF; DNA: TGTGCCAGCAGCCTCAGGGGTGACACTGAAGCTTTCTTT
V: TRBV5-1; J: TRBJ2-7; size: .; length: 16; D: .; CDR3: CASSLSPRDVTYEQYF; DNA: TGCGCCAGCAGCTTGTCTCCCAGGGATGTTACCTACGAGCAGTACTTC
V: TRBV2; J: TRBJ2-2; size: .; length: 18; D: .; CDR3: CASTPLGKGAGNTGELFF; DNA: TGTGCCAGCACCCCCCTGGGAAAAGGGGCCGGGAACACCGGGGAGCTGTTTTTT